The 2 T cell receptor beta chains listed next were all sequenced from one sample in a study of early T cells in non-severe SARS-CoV-2 infection. In TCRdb, the 5' RACE reads were re-called with MiXCR into one record per CDR3 protein. The data show tens of thousands of distinct CDR3 sequences, about 11% seen once. The source was whole blood, collected at baseline. The receptors were sampled from an adult who was a healthcare worker with PCR-confirmed SARS-CoV-2 infection or an uninfected control (not recorded which).

This clonotype was seen repeatedly, ten times or more. V and J are TRBV20-1 and TRBJ1-1; TRBD1 might be the D (5 bases). V was trimmed by 4 bases and J by 3 bases, leaving 9 bases between them. The length of the CDR3 is 12 residues. The germline V gene encodes CDR1 DFQATT and CDR2 SNEGSKA (reference sequence). CDR3: CSATQGYTEAFF. The CDR3 nucleotides are TGCAGTGCTACCCAGGGTTACACTGAAGCTTTCTTT.

This clonotype was picked up many times. The J gene is TRBJ1-1, the V gene TRBV6-5; TRBD1 matches 7 bases. The V segment lost 7 bases and the J segment 0 bases; nucleotides outside the gene matches: 5. Germline CDR1 MNHEY, CDR2 SVGAGI. This CDR3 spans 14 amino acids. CDR3 sequence: CASTRGGLNTEAFF. The CDR3 region has the DNA TGTGCCAGCACCCGAGGGGGCCTGAACACTGAAGCTTTCTTT.